This is a list of T cell receptor beta chains from one sample in a study of blood T cell repertoires in COVID-19. Libraries were prepared by immunoSEQ multiplex PCR; TCRdb keeps only in-frame clonotypes and omits some of them. The data contain around 400,000 clones, around 86% of them singletons. The source material was PBMCs or T cells enriched from blood (not recorded which). The receptors here all came from a woman aged 50 to 60 who had recovered from COVID-19. Both conserved end residues are part of each CDR3. D genes are given only for firm matches. For some rows the clone size is stated as once, few or many, or as a class when expanded; others skip it.

clone_size d_call j_call v_call cdr3_aa cdr3_nt
NA TRBD1 TRBJ1-1 TRBV27 CASSGTGGASATEAFF TGTGCCAGCAGCGGGACAGGGGGGGCATCGGCCACTGAAGCTTTCTTT
NA NA TRBJ1-5 TRBV28 CASRLQGPNQPQHF TGTGCCAGCAGGTTACAGGGTCCGAATCAGCCCCAGCATTTT
few NA TRBJ2-5 TRBV5-4 CASSQTEETQYF TGTGCCAGCAGTCAGACAGAAGAGACCCAGTACTTC
NA TRBD1 TRBJ1-1 TRBV18 CASSSYRGDTEAFF TGTGCCAGCTCAAGCTACAGGGGTGACACTGAAGCTTTCTTT
NA TRBD1 TRBJ1-4 TRBV19 CASSTQGAYEKLFF TGTGCCAGTAGTACACAGGGGGCGTATGAAAAACTGTTTTTT
NA TRBD1 TRBJ1-1 TRBV19 CASSIWTGNTEAFF TGTGCCAGTAGTATTTGGACAGGGAACACTGAAGCTTTCTTT
NA NA TRBJ1-4 TRBV7-9 CASSLAPATNEKLFF TGTGCCAGCAGCTTAGCCCCGGCAACTAATGAAAAACTGTTTTTT
NA TRBD1 TRBJ1-5 TRBV2 CASEGQGVNQPQHF TGTGCCAGTGAGGGACAGGGGGTCAATCAGCCCCAGCATTTT
NA NA TRBJ1-2 TRBV11-3 CASSFFPHKSYGYTF TGTGCCAGCAGCTTCTTTCCGCACAAGTCATATGGCTACACCTTC
NA TRBD1 TRBJ1-3 TRBV5-1 CASSRQGDSGNTIYF TGCGCCAGCAGCCGACAGGGGGACTCTGGAAACACCATATATTTT
NA NA TRBJ1-2 TRBV12-3/TRBV12-4 CASSLGEGEGYTF TGTGCCAGCAGTTTAGGGGAGGGGGAGGGCTACACCTTC
NA NA TRBJ1-5 TRBV14 CARPHRNRANQPQHF TGTGCCAGGCCCCACCGAAACAGGGCAAATCAGCCCCAGCATTTT
NA NA TRBJ2-1 TRBV9 CASSVVGASYNEQFF TGTGCCAGCAGCGTAGTAGGGGCCTCCTACAATGAGCAGTTCTTC
NA TRBD1 TRBJ1-5 TRBV19 CASSNTGDNQPQHF TGTGCCAGTAGTAATACAGGGGACAATCAGCCCCAGCATTTT
few TRBD1 TRBJ1-6 TRBV5-1 CASTLGDRGNSPLHF TGCGCCAGCACCCTGGGAGACAGGGGTAATTCACCCCTCCACTTT
NA NA TRBJ2-5 TRBV7-2 CASTLDWAGAQETQYF TGTGCCAGCACCCTCGATTGGGCGGGGGCCCAAGAGACCCAGTACTTC
NA TRBD2 TRBJ2-7 TRBV12-3/TRBV12-4 CASSLAASGEQYF TGTGCCAGCAGTTTAGCGGCTAGCGGCGAGCAGTACTTC
NA NA TRBJ2-2 TRBV4-2 CASSQVTGTGELFF TGTGCCAGCAGCCAAGTCACAGGTACCGGGGAGCTGTTTTTT
NA TRBD1 TRBJ1-5 TRBV6-6 CASSLTGGGNQPQHF TGTGCCAGCAGCCTGACAGGGGGCGGGAATCAGCCCCAGCATTTT
NA NA TRBJ1-2 TRBV30 CAWSFDSRPYGYTF TGTGCCTGGAGTTTTGACTCACGCCCCTATGGCTACACCTTC
NA NA TRBJ2-1 TRBV5-8 CASSSREFGNEQFF TGTGCCAGCAGCAGCCGTGAGTTCGGCAATGAGCAGTTCTTC
NA NA TRBJ1-6 TRBV4-3 CASSQALAAYNSPLHF TGCGCCAGCAGCCAAGCGTTGGCGGCCTATAATTCACCCCTCCACTTT
many TRBD1 TRBJ1-1 TRBV19 CASSRTGGMPETEAFF TGTGCCAGTAGTCGGACAGGGGGGATGCCTGAGACTGAAGCTTTCTTT
once TRBD2 TRBJ2-3 TRBV7-3 CASSTSGGVSDTQYF TGTGCCAGCAGCACCAGCGGGGGTGTCTCAGATACGCAGTATTTT
NA TRBD1 TRBJ1-2 TRBV30 CAWSLGGTGNGYTF TGTGCCTGGAGTCTAGGGGGGACAGGAAATGGCTACACCTTC
NA NA TRBJ2-1 TRBV6-5 CASSPNLGNEQFF TGTGCCAGCAGTCCGAATCTAGGAAATGAGCAGTTCTTC
NA TRBD1 TRBJ1-6 TRBV27 CASRQGAEDSPLHF TGTGCCAGTCGACAGGGGGCGGAAGATTCACCCCTCCACTTT
NA NA TRBJ1-2 TRBV6-1 CASSETANYGYTF TGTGCCAGCAGTGAGACAGCTAACTATGGCTACACCTTC
NA TRBD2 TRBJ2-2 TRBV28 CASSSPILAGNTGELFF TGTGCCAGCAGTTCCCCGATCCTAGCGGGAAACACCGGGGAGCTGTTTTTT
NA NA TRBJ2-1 TRBV10-3 CAISDSGDEQFF TGTGCCATCAGTGATTCAGGGGACGAGCAGTTCTTC
NA TRBD2 TRBJ2-1 TRBV7-6 CASSRGLASLNEQFF TGTGCCAGCAGTCGCGGACTAGCGTCTTTAAATGAGCAGTTCTTC
NA NA TRBJ1-6 TRBV30 CASVTDSNSPLHF TGTGCCAGTGTAACCGACTCTAATTCACCCCTCCACTTT
NA NA TRBJ1-1 TRBV7-2 CASSQTSGDRAFF TGTGCCAGCAGCCAAACGTCAGGGGATCGGGCTTTCTTT
NA TRBD1 TRBJ1-2 TRBV7-9 CASSLSTGGDYGYTF TGTGCCAGCAGCTTATCGACAGGGGGAGACTATGGCTACACCTTC
NA NA TRBJ1-2 TRBV3-1/TRBV3-2 CASSQDWGTGVYGYTF TGTGCCAGCAGCCAAGATTGGGGTACAGGAGTCTATGGCTACACCTTC
NA TRBD2 TRBJ2-1 TRBV5-6 CASSTALAGKPLEQFF TGTGCCAGCAGCACCGCCCTAGCGGGAAAGCCCCTCGAGCAGTTCTTC
NA TRBD1 TRBJ1-6 TRBV11-3 CASSSGQVSNSPLHF TGTGCCAGCAGCTCAGGACAGGTCTCCAATTCACCCCTCCACTTT
NA NA TRBJ1-1 TRBV29-1 CSGGNLNTEAFF TGCAGCGGAGGAAATTTGAACACTGAAGCTTTCTTT
NA NA TRBJ1-1 TRBV3-1/TRBV3-2 CASSQGQNTEAFF TGTGCCAGCAGCCAGGGACAGAACACTGAAGCTTTCTTT
NA NA TRBJ1-5 TRBV19 CASSGQTFYSNQPQHF TGTGCCAGTAGTGGCCAGACTTTTTATAGCAATCAGCCCCAGCATTTT
NA NA TRBJ2-2 TRBV6-2/TRBV6-3 CASSLPGLTGELFF TGTGCCAGCAGCCTACCAGGGCTGACCGGGGAGCTGTTTTTT
NA NA TRBJ2-1 TRBV9 CASSVASRPNEQFF TGTGCCAGCAGCGTAGCGAGCCGTCCAAATGAGCAGTTCTTC
NA TRBD1 TRBJ1-2 TRBV11-2 CASSLGTVNNYGYTF TGTGCCAGCAGTTTAGGGACAGTAAATAACTATGGCTACACCTTC
NA NA TRBJ1-2 TRBV9 CASSVGSRGGPYYGYTF TGTGCCAGCAGCGTAGGGTCCCGGGGGGGACCCTACTATGGCTACACCTTC
NA NA TRBJ1-3 TRBV29-1 CSVRSGNTIYF TGCAGCGTGAGATCTGGAAACACCATATATTTT
NA NA TRBJ2-7 TRBV18 CASSPLLTYEQYF TGTGCCAGCTCACCACTTTTAACATACGAGCAGTACTTC
few NA TRBJ1-1 TRBV4-1 CASSQDFGRVSTEAFF TGCGCCAGCAGCCAAGATTTCGGCAGGGTGAGTACTGAAGCTTTCTTT
NA NA TRBJ1-5 TRBV18 CASSSHRVGQPQHF TGTGCCAGCTCATCTCACAGGGTAGGTCAGCCCCAGCATTTT
NA NA TRBJ1-1 TRBV2 CASSESGFDTEAFF TGTGCCAGCAGTGAATCGGGTTTTGACACTGAAGCTTTCTTT
NA NA TRBJ1-1 TRBV19 CASKGGHMNTEAFF TGTGCCAGTAAGGGGGGGCACATGAACACTGAAGCTTTCTTT
few NA TRBJ1-2 TRBV4-2 CASSQPGAIANYGYTF TGTGCCAGCAGCCAACCGGGTGCGATAGCTAACTATGGCTACACCTTC
NA TRBD2 TRBJ2-3 TRBV11-1 CASSTSGVRDTQYF TGTGCCAGCAGCACTAGCGGTGTTAGAGATACGCAGTATTTT
NA TRBD1 TRBJ1-2 TRBV3-1/TRBV3-2 CASSQDFRGSLAIYGYTF TGTGCCAGCAGCCAAGATTTCAGGGGGTCTCTTGCAATCTATGGCTACACCTTC